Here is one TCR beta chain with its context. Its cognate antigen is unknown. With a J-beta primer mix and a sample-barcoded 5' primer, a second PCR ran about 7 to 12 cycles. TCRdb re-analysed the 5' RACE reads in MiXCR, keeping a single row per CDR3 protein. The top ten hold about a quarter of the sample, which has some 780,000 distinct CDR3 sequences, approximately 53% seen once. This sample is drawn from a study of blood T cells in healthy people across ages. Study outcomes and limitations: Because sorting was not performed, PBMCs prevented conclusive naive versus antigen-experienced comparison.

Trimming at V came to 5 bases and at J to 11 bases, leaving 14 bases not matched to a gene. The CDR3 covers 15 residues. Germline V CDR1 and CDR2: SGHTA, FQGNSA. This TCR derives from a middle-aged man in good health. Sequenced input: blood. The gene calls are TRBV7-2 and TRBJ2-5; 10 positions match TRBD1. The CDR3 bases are TGTGCCAGCAGCCCCGGGACAGGGGCGATAAATGAGCAGTACTTC. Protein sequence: CASSPGTGAINEQYF. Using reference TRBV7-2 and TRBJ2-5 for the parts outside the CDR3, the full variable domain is GAGVSQSPSNKVTEKGKDVELRCDPISGHTALYWYRQSLGQGLEFLIYFQGNSAPDKSGLPSDRFSAERTGGSVSTLTIQRTQQEDSAVYLCASSPGTGAINEQYFGPGTRLLVL.